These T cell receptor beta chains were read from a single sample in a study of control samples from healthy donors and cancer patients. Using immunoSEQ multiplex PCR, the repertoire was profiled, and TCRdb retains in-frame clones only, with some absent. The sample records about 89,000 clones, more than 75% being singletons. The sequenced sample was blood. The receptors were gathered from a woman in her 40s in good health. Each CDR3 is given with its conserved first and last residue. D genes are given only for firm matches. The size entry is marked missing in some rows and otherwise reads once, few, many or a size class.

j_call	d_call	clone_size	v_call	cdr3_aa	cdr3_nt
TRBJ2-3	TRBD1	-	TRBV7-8	CASSLATGTGGTDTQYF	TGTGCCAGCAGCTTAGCGACCGGGACAGGGGGCACAGATACGCAGTATTTT
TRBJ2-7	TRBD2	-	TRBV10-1	CASSRISGAEVF	TGCGCCAGCAGCCGCATTAGCGGGGCGGAGGTCTTC
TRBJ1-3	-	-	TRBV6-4	CASSEPPRGTIYF	TGTGCCAGCAGTGAGCCCCCCCGGGGCACCATATATTTT
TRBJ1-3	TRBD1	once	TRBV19	CASSGQGAVSGNTIYF	TGTGCCAGTAGTGGACAGGGGGCAGTCTCTGGAAACACCATATATTTT
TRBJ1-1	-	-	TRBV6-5	CASRKLAGPTEAFF	TGTGCCAGCAGGAAGTTGGCGGGACCCACTGAAGCTTTCTTT
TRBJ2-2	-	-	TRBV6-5	CASRPQGNTGELFF	TGTGCCAGCAGGCCACAGGGAAACACCGGGGAGCTGTTTTTT
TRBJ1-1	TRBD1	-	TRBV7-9	CASSLTTGGTEAFF	TGTGCCAGCAGCTTGACGACAGGGGGCACTGAAGCTTTCTTT
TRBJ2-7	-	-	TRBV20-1	CSASDVYEQYF	TGCAGTGCTAGTGACGTCTACGAGCAGTACTTC
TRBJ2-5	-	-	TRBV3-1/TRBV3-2	CASSQEKAQGPWAQYF	TGTGCCAGCAGCCAGGAAAAGGCACAGGGCCCATGGGCCCAGTACTTC
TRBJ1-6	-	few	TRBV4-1	CASSPFSGVGGSNSPLHF	TGCGCCAGCAGCCCGTTCTCCGGCGTCGGGGGGTCCAATTCACCCCTCCACTTT
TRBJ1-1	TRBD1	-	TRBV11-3	CASSLGQGGTEAFF	TGTGCCAGCAGCTTAGGGCAGGGGGGAACTGAAGCTTTCTTT
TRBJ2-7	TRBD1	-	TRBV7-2	CASSLVDRTGGEQYF	TGTGCCAGCAGCTTAGTGGACAGGACCGGAGGCGAGCAGTACTTC
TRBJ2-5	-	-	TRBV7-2	CASSLLPGRYQETQYF	TGTGCCAGCAGCTTACTCCCGGGGAGGTACCAAGAGACCCAGTACTTC
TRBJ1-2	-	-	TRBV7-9	CASSLVAGSYGYTF	TGTGCCAGCAGCTTAGTGGCAGGGTCGTATGGCTACACCTTC
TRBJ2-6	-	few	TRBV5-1	CASSFSGANVLTF	TGCGCCAGCAGCTTTTCTGGGGCCAACGTCCTGACTTTC
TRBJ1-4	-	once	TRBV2	CASNPAGSLNEKLFF	TGTGCCAGCAATCCCGCGGGATCACTTAATGAAAAACTGTTTTTT
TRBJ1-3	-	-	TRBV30	CAWSRGGSGNTIYF	TGTGCCTGGAGTCGAGGGGGATCTGGAAACACCATATATTTT